These 21 T cell receptor beta chains share one sample of origin, sequenced in a study of T cell responses to AZD1222 COVID-19 vaccine. Sequencing was performed with immunoSEQ multiplex PCR; in TCRdb, only in-frame clones are kept and a portion is missing. The sample has fewer than 200,000 clones; 85% to 90% are singletons. This specimen consisted of peripheral blood, obtained 28 days after the second AZD1222 dose. Receptors were obtained from an adult who received the AZD1222 COVID-19 vaccine.

The rearrangement uses TRBV5-1 and TRBJ2-3, with D perhaps matching TRBD1 or TRBD2 (8 bases each). CDR3 length equals 20 residues. CDR1 is SGHRS, CDR2 YFSETQ, per germline. The V gene lost 0 bases and the J gene lost 4 bases, with 27 bases spanning the gap. CDR3 amino acids: CASSLAAGGGGTSRADTQYF. DNA of the CDR3: TGCGCCAGCAGCTTGGCTGCAGGGGGCGGCGGGACTAGTAGGGCAGATACGCAGTATTTT. The whole variable domain, filled in from reference TRBV5-1 and TRBJ2-3, reads KAGVTQTPRYLIKTRGQQVTLSCSPISGHRSVSWYQQTPGQGLQFLFEYFSETQRNKGNFPGRFSGRQFSNSRSEMNVSTLELGDSALYLCASSLAAGGGGTSRADTQYFGPGTRLTVL.

The chain has TRBV9 and TRBJ2-1; the match to TRBD2 covers 8 bases. CDR1 SGDLS and CDR2 YYNGEE come from the germline V gene. CDR3 length: 15 amino acids. V gave up 4 bases and J gave up 7 bases; unmatched junction bases: 10. CDR3 region: CASSPFGSGKNEQFF. CDR3 nucleotides: TGTGCCAGCAGCCCCTTCGGTAGCGGGAAAAATGAGCAGTTCTTC.

The CDR3 DNA follows: TGCGCCAGCAGCCAAGTCGCTAGTTGGTCCGGGGAGCTGTTTTTT. Its translation: CASSQVASWSGELFF. The chain links TRBV4-1 to TRBJ2-2; no reliable D call. Trimming left V 1 base short and J 6 bases short, with 12 bases between. The CDR3 has 15 residues. Germline V CDR1 and CDR2: MGHRA, YSYEKL.

The CDR3 spells CASSLARTSGKDEQFF. CDR3 coding DNA: TGTGCCAGCAGCTTAGCCCGGACTAGCGGGAAGGATGAGCAGTTCTTC. The V call is TRBV7-9, the J call TRBJ2-1, with 12 bases lining up with TRBD2. V was pared by 0 bases and J by 8 bases, with 5 bases of the junction left unmatched. Germline V gene data show CDR1 as SEHNR and CDR2 as FQNEAQ (reference sequence). The CDR3 totals 16 residues.

V is TRBV5-5 and J is TRBJ2-7, with D perhaps matching TRBD1 (5 bases). The V gene lost 4 bases and the J gene lost 2 bases, with 13 bases spanning the gap. CDR1 SGHKS and CDR2 YYEKEE come from the germline V gene (reference sequence). The length of the CDR3 is 14 residues. In DNA form, the CDR3 reads TGTGCCAGCAGCAGGCAGGGTGTTCCCTACGAGCAGTACTTC. Translated: CASSRQGVPYEQYF. Variable domain in full (rest from reference TRBV5-5 and TRBJ2-7): DAGVTQSPTHLIKTRGQQVTLRCSPISGHKSVSWYQQVLGQGPQFIFQYYEKEERGRGNFPDRFSARQFPNYSSELNVNALLLGDSALYLCASSRQGVPYEQYFGPGTRLTVT.

This clone has a single count. The chain carries TRBV19 and TRBJ1-1; TRBD1 is a possible D gene (5 bases). CDR3 length equals 13 residues. Per the germline V gene, CDR1 is LNHDA and CDR2 is SQIVND (reference sequence). Trimming stripped 6 bases from V and 7 bases from J, with 15 bases between. As DNA, the CDR3 is TGTGCCAGTAGCCCCAGAGGGGTGAATGAAGCTTTCTTT. Translated, it gives CASSPRGVNEAFF.

V gene TRBV30 combines with J gene TRBJ2-1, with TRBD2 identical over 11 bases. Trimming at V came to 3 bases and at J to 14 bases, leaving 6 bases not matched to a gene. Germline lookup yields CDR1 GTSNPN and CDR2 SVGIG (reference sequence). There are 12 residues in the CDR3. CDR3 nucleotide sequence: TGTGCCTGGAGCACTACTAGCGGGAGTAAGTTCTTC. Amino acid sequence: CAWSTTSGSKFF.

The genes are TRBV9 and TRBJ2-3, with 7 bases that match TRBD2. The CDR3 has 17 residues. CDR1 is SGDLS, CDR2 YYNGEE, per germline. V trimming: 0 bases; J trimming: 1 base; junction bases outside the gene matches: 8. The CDR3, as DNA: TGTGCCAGCAGCGTAGGTCTCACGGGAGGAGGCACAGATACGCAGTATTTT. It codes for CASSVGLTGGGTDTQYF.

V is TRBV7-2 and J is TRBJ2-7, with 12 bases matching TRBD2. With 0 bases clipped from V and 4 bases from J, the junction kept 4 bases outside the gene matches. CDR1 is SGHTA and CDR2 is FQGNSA in the germline V gene. The CDR3 spans 16 residues. For the CDR3, the DNA is TGTGCCAGCAGCTTAGCCTCTGGACTAGCGGGATACGAGCAGTACTTC. This encodes CASSLASGLAGYEQYF. The complete variable domain, with remaining parts taken from reference TRBV7-2 and TRBJ2-7, reads GAGVSQSPSNKVTEKGKDVELRCDPISGHTALYWYRQSLGQGLEFLIYFQGNSAPDKSGLPSDRFSAERTGGSVSTLTIQRTQQEDSAVYLCASSLASGLAGYEQYFGPGTRLTVT.

The J gene is TRBJ1-2, the V gene TRBV28, with D maybe TRBD1 (6 bases). There are 12 residues in the CDR3. The V end was cut by 3 bases, the J end by 8 bases, with 10 bases between. Germline V lookup: CDR1 MDHEN, CDR2 SYDVKM. The CDR3: CASSLGTRGYTF. CDR3 bases: TGTGCCAGCAGTTTGGGGACAAGAGGCTACACCTTC.

The chain recombines TRBV4-1 with TRBJ2-6; a weak D match, TRBD1 (6 bases). Deletions cut 3 bases from V and 0 bases from J, with 18 bases between. Germline-derived CDR1 and CDR2 are MGHRA and YSYEKL. The CDR3 has 19 residues. CDR3 protein: CASSHEGEQTSSGANVLTF. In DNA form, the CDR3 reads TGCGCCAGCAGCCACGAGGGGGAACAGACGAGCTCTGGGGCCAACGTCCTGACTTTC.

The chain couples TRBV6-5 to TRBJ2-3; 7 bases are a match to TRBD1. Germline assignment: CDR1 MNHEY and CDR2 SVGAGI. V was clipped by 4 bases and J by 3 bases; unmatched bases: 10. This CDR3 region has 16 residues. Here the CDR3 reads CASSFTPQGSTDTQYF. The CDR3 DNA reads TGTGCCAGCAGTTTCACCCCACAGGGGAGTACAGATACGCAGTATTTT.

This chain uses TRBV7-2 with TRBJ1-6; the D is unclear. The germline V gene has CDR1 SGHTA and CDR2 FQGNSA. The CDR3 extends over 15 amino acids. The V end lost 2 bases, the J end lost 8 bases, and 13 bases lay between the germline ends. DNA for the CDR3: TGTGCCAGCAGCTTAACCCAAAAAAAGGATTCACCCCTCCACTTT. It is translated as CASSLTQKKDSPLHF.

V is TRBV28 and J is TRBJ2-2; a possible D gene is TRBD2 (6 bases). Germline V lookup: CDR1 MDHEN, CDR2 SYDVKM. The CDR3 totals 14 residues. V shed 8 bases and J shed 5 bases, with 15 bases lying between them. CDR3 nucleotides: TGTGCCAGCCGAGCGGGCTCATTAACCGGGGAGCTGTTTTTT. Translating it yields CASRAGSLTGELFF.

Here the CDR3 DNA reads TGTGCCAGCAGCCCTGAGGGGACTGGGGCCAACGTCCTGACTTTC. Its protein is CASSPEGTGANVLTF. This chain connects TRBV4-2 to TRBJ2-6; D may be TRBD1 or TRBD2 (5 bases each). V gave up 4 bases and J gave up 2 bases, with 9 bases separating them. The CDR3 contains 15 residues. The V gene's germline CDR1 is LGHNA and CDR2 YNFKEQ.

The gene calls are TRBV20-1 and TRBJ2-1; 9 positions match TRBD2. Unmatched junction bases numbered 4, after V lost 3 bases and J lost 4 bases. CDR1 and CDR2 (germline): DFQATT, SNEGSKA (reference sequence). There are 14 residues in the CDR3. The CDR3 is CSASRLAGYNEQFF. The CDR3 DNA is TGCAGTGCTAGTAGGCTAGCGGGGTACAATGAGCAGTTCTTC.

V usage is TRBV10-3 and J usage is TRBJ2-1; 11 bases map to TRBD2. Germline lookup yields CDR1 ENHRY and CDR2 SYGVKD. Unmatched junction bases numbered 10, after V lost 1 base and J lost 5 bases. This CDR3 region has 18 residues. The CDR3 loop is CAISEFLPGTSGNNEQFF. The CDR3 DNA follows: TGTGCCATCAGTGAGTTTCTCCCCGGGACTAGCGGAAACAATGAGCAGTTCTTC.

This chain connects TRBV5-6 to TRBJ1-1; no clear D. This CDR3 is built from 14 residues. In germline, CDR1 is SGHDT, CDR2 YYEEEE. V shed 5 bases and J shed 6 bases, with 17 bases lying between them. The CDR3 reads CASSYGPRRAEAFF. As DNA, the CDR3 is TGTGCCAGCAGTTACGGGCCTAGGCGCGCTGAAGCTTTCTTT.

The gene calls are TRBV18 and TRBJ1-4; D uncertain. This CDR3 region has 15 residues. V lost 3 bases and J 5 bases, leaving 13 bases between the germline ends. Germline CDR1 KGHSH, CDR2 LQKENI. The CDR3 loop reads CASSPELTGNEKLFF. In DNA, the CDR3 is TGTGCCAGCTCACCTGAGCTTACGGGGAATGAAAAACTGTTTTTT.

This clone was found a few times. The chain employs TRBV7-8 and TRBJ1-1; 9 bases fit TRBD1. Per the germline V gene, CDR1 is SGHVS and CDR2 is FQNEAQ. The ends lost 5 bases at V and 4 bases at J; junction bases unmatched: 5. The CDR3 totals 14 residues. Here the CDR3 DNA reads TGTGCCAGCAGCCCCGAGACAGGGGGCACTGAAGCTTTCTTT. Translated: CASSPETGGTEAFF.

V usage is TRBV7-2 and J usage is TRBJ1-5; D is possibly TRBD1 (5 bases). This CDR3 is built from 15 residues. Germline V gives CDR1 SGHTA, CDR2 FQGNSA. The V and J ends lost 4 bases and 4 bases respectively, with 14 bases between them. The CDR3 loop is CASSYGRGPNQPQHF. CDR3 nucleotide sequence: TGTGCCAGCAGCTACGGCCGGGGACCAAATCAGCCCCAGCATTTT.